This T cell receptor beta chain emerged from a study of brain T cells in children with intractable seizures. Overall study results and limits: Absence of clones before surgery may stem from lower sequencing depth. Viral specificity was inferred only from CDR3 similarity; HCMV serostatus was unknown.

Data came from immunoSEQ multiplex PCR; TCRdb stores just in-frame clones and leaves some out. The sample has 100,000 to 120,000 clones, roughly 94% seen once; the top ten hold roughly 4%. Sequencing was limited to surgery cases with top T cell transcript signatures in brain tissue. At least one anti-epileptic drug was given before surgery. There are 13 residues in the CDR3. Germline assignment: CDR1 SGHKS and CDR2 YYEKEE (reference sequence). V shed 5 bases and J shed 6 bases, with 14 bases lying between them. The table lists this clone with a few counts. The antigen remains undetermined. The receptor's source is a boy under two years old with hemimegalencephaly and intractable seizures. The gene calls are TRBV5-5 and TRBJ1-2; a possible D gene is TRBD1 (6 bases). The sequenced sample was peripheral blood, obtained at surgery. In DNA form, the CDR3 reads TGTGCCAGCAGTCGAATTAACAGGGATGGCTACACCTTC. The encoded protein is CASSRINRDGYTF.